This T cell receptor (beta chain) appears in the sequencing data of a study of T cell responses to AZD1222 COVID-19 vaccine. Study background: Pooling covered second doses at about 4 or about 12 weeks.

Only a few counts were recorded for this clone. Its specificity is unknown. Study observations and caveats: A mostly white British donor set with more females was recruited, and clonal diversity was possibly underestimated. Two AZD1222 administrations were followed by greater Spike-specific TCR breadth and depth.

Generated by immunoSEQ multiplex PCR, the TCRdb table keeps only in-frame clones and is missing some. In the table there are about 120,000 clones, roughly nine tenths of which are singletons. Sample: peripheral blood, taken on day 0 of AZD1222 vaccination. The receptor was derived from an adult in good health.

The CDR3: CASSFGGYSNQPQHF. CDR3 sequence (DNA): TGTGCCAGCAGTTTCGGGGGGTATAGCAATCAGCCCCAGCATTTT. The chain couples TRBV6-2 or TRBV6-3 to TRBJ1-5; D may be TRBD1 (5 bases). Germline CDR1 is MNHEY and CDR2 is SVGEGT. This CDR3 is built from 15 residues. The ends were cut back, 4 bases at V and 0 bases at J, with 10 bases in the middle.